This paragraph reports one TCR beta chain. The data originate from a study of blood T cell repertoires in COVID-19. Libraries were prepared by immunoSEQ multiplex PCR; TCRdb keeps only in-frame clonotypes and omits some of them. Of tens of thousands of clones listed, over 70% are singletons. The CDR3 is made up of 16 amino acids. Looked up from germline, CDR1 is LNHDA and CDR2 is SQIVND (reference sequence). The junction had 10 bases not matched to a gene; V was cut back by 7 bases and J by 1 base. The sequence derives from a man aged 70-80 years who had recovered from COVID-19. The chain links TRBV19 to TRBJ1-5; the match to TRBD1 covers 7 bases. The material sequenced was peripheral blood. CDR3 sequence (DNA): TGTGCCAGTACCGTTGGACAGGTAATAAGCAATCAGCCCCAGCATTTT. Protein sequence: CASTVGQVISNQPQHF.